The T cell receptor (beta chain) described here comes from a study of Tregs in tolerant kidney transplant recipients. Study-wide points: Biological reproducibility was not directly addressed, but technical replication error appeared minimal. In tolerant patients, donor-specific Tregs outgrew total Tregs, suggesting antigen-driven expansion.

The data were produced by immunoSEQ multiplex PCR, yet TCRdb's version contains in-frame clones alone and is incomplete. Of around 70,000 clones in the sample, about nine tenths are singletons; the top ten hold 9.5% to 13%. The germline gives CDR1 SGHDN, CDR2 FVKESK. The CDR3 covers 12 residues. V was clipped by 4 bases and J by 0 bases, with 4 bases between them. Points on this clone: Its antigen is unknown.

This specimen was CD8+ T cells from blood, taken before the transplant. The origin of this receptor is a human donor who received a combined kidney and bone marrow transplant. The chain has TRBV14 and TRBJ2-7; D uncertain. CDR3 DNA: TGTGCCAGCAGCCGCAGCTCCTACGAGCAGTACTTC. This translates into CASSRSSYEQYF.